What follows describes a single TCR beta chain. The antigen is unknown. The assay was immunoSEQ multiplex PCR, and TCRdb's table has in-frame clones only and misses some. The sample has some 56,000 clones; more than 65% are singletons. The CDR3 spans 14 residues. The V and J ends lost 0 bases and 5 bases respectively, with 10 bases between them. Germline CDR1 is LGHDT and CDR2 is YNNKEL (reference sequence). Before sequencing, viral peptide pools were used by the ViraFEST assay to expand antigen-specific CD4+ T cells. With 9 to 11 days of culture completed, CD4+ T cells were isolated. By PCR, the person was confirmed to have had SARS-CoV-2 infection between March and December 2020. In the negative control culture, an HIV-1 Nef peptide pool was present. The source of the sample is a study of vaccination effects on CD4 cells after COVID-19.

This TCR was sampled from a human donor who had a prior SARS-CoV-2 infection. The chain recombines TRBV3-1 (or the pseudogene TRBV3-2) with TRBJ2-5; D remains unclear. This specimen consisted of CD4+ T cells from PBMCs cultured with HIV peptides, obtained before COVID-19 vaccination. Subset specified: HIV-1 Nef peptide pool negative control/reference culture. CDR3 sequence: CASSQDFLRETQYF. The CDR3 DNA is TGTGCCAGCAGCCAAGATTTTCTGCGTGAGACCCAGTACTTC.